The rows below give T cell receptor beta chains drawn from one sample of a study of PD-L1 blockade in urothelial cancer. TCRdb's table, derived via immunoSEQ multiplex PCR, lists solely in-frame clones and lacks some. Here the sample spans some 100,000 clones, 70% to 90% being singletons. The sample was PBMCs, taken around atezolizumab (anti-PD-L1) treatment. Receptors originate from a woman over 75 with urothelial cancer. Each CDR3 is given with its conserved first and last residue. A D gene is named only where the DNA matches it firmly. Expanded clones are given a class, and other clones once, few, many or no size at all.

j_call d_call clone_size v_call cdr3_nt cdr3_aa
TRBJ2-5 TRBD2 - TRBV30 TGTGCCTGGAGCGGCCGGCCGGGGAGACTAGCGACGTACAGCCAAGAGACCCAGTACTTC CAWSGRPGRLATYSQETQYF
TRBJ1-1 - - TRBV6-4 TGTGCCAGCAGCAGGACAGCCATGAACACTGAAGCTTTCTTT CASSRTAMNTEAFF
TRBJ1-3 - few TRBV7-7 TGTGCCAGCAGCTTATACAGGGGAAACACCATATATTTT CASSLYRGNTIYF
TRBJ2-7 TRBD2 - TRBV9 TGTGCCAGCAGCCAGGCCGGGACTAGCGCCTACGAGCAGTACTTC CASSQAGTSAYEQYF
TRBJ2-7 TRBD2 - TRBV6-5 TGTGCCAGCAGCGACACTAGCGGAGTGCAGTACTTC CASSDTSGVQYF
TRBJ1-2 - once TRBV28 TGTGCCAGCAGTCTCGTTTCGCCGGAGACTGGTGGCTACACCTTC CASSLVSPETGGYTF
TRBJ1-3 - - TRBV6-1 TGTGCCAGCAGTGGAGGGACTTCAGGAAACACCATATATTTT CASSGGTSGNTIYF
TRBJ1-3 - - TRBV27 TGTGCCAGCAGTTTATTCGGGAGGTCTGGAAACACCATATATTTT CASSLFGRSGNTIYF
TRBJ1-2 TRBD1 - TRBV28 TGTGCCAGCAGATCCGGGACAGCAGTTTATGGCTACACCTTC CASRSGTAVYGYTF
TRBJ1-5 - - TRBV28 TGTGCCAGCAGGCTCAGACAGCTCAATCAGCCCCAGCATTTT CASRLRQLNQPQHF
TRBJ2-5 - - TRBV11-1 TGTGCCAGCAGCAGACCGGGGACACCGCAAGAGACCCAGTACTTC CASSRPGTPQETQYF
TRBJ2-2 TRBD2 - TRBV11-1 TGTGCCAGCAGCTGGCTAGCGGATCCGGGGACCGGGGAGCTGTTTTTT CASSWLADPGTGELFF
TRBJ2-5 TRBD2 once TRBV5-6 TGTGCCAGCAGTTCCGGGGGCGGGGGGGAGACCCAGTACTTC CASSSGGGGETQYF
TRBJ2-7 - - TRBV25-1 TGTGCCAGCAGTGAACCGGGAGGAGGGGGTGTTTACGAGCAGTACTTC CASSEPGGGGVYEQYF
TRBJ2-2 - - TRBV10-3 TGTGCCATCTCAGCGAACACCGGGGAGCTGTTTTTT CAISANTGELFF
TRBJ2-3 - - TRBV21-1 TGTGCCAGCCCCCGGACTAGCTCACGCACAGATACGCAGTATTTT CASPRTSSRTDTQYF
TRBJ1-5 - - TRBV5-1 TGCGCCAGCAGCTTGATGGCAGGGTTCGATCAGCCCCAGCATTTT CASSLMAGFDQPQHF
TRBJ2-1 - - TRBV19 TGTGCCAGTAGTCAGAAGCGGACCGTCAATGAGCAGTTCTTC CASSQKRTVNEQFF
TRBJ2-3 - - TRBV9 TGTGCCAGCAGCAACCTCGAGAGTACAGCCACGCAGTATTTT CASSNLESTATQYF
TRBJ2-7 TRBD1 - TRBV11-2 TGTGCCAGCAGCCCCAGACAGGGGATTAACTACGAGCAGTACTTC CASSPRQGINYEQYF
TRBJ1-2 - - TRBV27 TGTGCCAGCAGTCCACCTGCCGTCGGGGTCTATGGCTACACCTTC CASSPPAVGVYGYTF
TRBJ2-7 TRBD1 - TRBV28 TGTGCCAGCAGATCAGGGACAGCGACCTACGAGCAGTACTTC CASRSGTATYEQYF
TRBJ2-3 - - TRBV7-2 TGTGCCAGCAGCCGTTACACAGATACGCAGTATTTT CASSRYTDTQYF
TRBJ1-2 - - TRBV11-2 TGTGCCAGCAGCCTAGGGGTCCAGGGGAACTATGGCTACACCTTC CASSLGVQGNYGYTF
TRBJ2-7 - - TRBV15 TGTGCCACCACGGGACCCACCCGGGAGGAGCAGTACTTC CATTGPTREEQYF
TRBJ2-7 TRBD1 - TRBV7-2 TGTGCCAGCAGCTCTCCGGGACAGGGACCCTACGAGCAGTACTTC CASSSPGQGPYEQYF
TRBJ2-7 - - TRBV19 TGTGCCAGTAGTATGCTTCAGGGAAGCTCCTACGAGCAGTACTTC CASSMLQGSSYEQYF
TRBJ2-1 TRBD2 few TRBV2 TGTGCCAGCAGTCGACTAGCGGGAGTCAATGAGCAGTTCTTC CASSRLAGVNEQFF
TRBJ2-1 - - TRBV28 TGTGCCAGCAGTTTTAATGAGCGTACCCAGTTCTTC CASSFNERTQFF
TRBJ2-3 TRBD1 - TRBV28 TGTGCCAGTGTACAGGGGGGCACAGATACGCAGTATTTT CASVQGGTDTQYF
TRBJ2-3 - - TRBV4-1 TGCGCCAGCAGCCGCCAACAGGAGTCCACAGATACGCAGTATTTT CASSRQQESTDTQYF
TRBJ2-2 TRBD2 - TRBV2 TGTGCCAGCAGTTATGGACTAGCGGGAGTAGCGAACACCGGGGAGCTGTTTTTT CASSYGLAGVANTGELFF
TRBJ2-2 TRBD1 - TRBV28 TGTGCCAGCAGTTCCCTAAGGACAGGGGGCACCGGGGAGCTGTTTTTT CASSSLRTGGTGELFF
TRBJ2-7 - - TRBV18 TGTGCCAGCTCACGAGGGCTCCTAGCCTACGAGCAGTACTTC CASSRGLLAYEQYF
TRBJ1-2 - - TRBV19 TGTGCCAGTATGGGCAGGGCTAACTATGGCTACACCTTC CASMGRANYGYTF
TRBJ1-4 - - TRBV7-9 TGTGCCAGCAGCCTGGGGGGACGGTATAATGAAAAACTGTTTTTT CASSLGGRYNEKLFF
TRBJ2-4 TRBD2 - TRBV2 TGTGCCAGCCAATCCCTAGCGGGAGGGCTAGCCAAAAACATTCAGTACTTC CASQSLAGGLAKNIQYF
TRBJ2-1 TRBD2 - TRBV19 TGTGCCAGTAGTCTCAACCCGGGGGGTGACGAGCAGTTCTTC CASSLNPGGDEQFF
TRBJ1-1 - few TRBV6-5 TGTGCCAGCGGCCTCCGAGGGCACACTGAAGCTTTCTTT CASGLRGHTEAFF
TRBJ2-7 - - TRBV7-9 TGTGCCAGCAGCTTGGAGGTATACGAGCAGTACTTC CASSLEVYEQYF
TRBJ2-7 - - TRBV28 TGTGCCAGCAGTTCGGGTCCGTCCGAGCAGTACTTC CASSSGPSEQYF
TRBJ2-7 TRBD1 - TRBV7-8 TGTGCCAGCAGCTTAGACTGGACAGGGCCCATATCCTACGAGCAGTACTTC CASSLDWTGPISYEQYF
TRBJ2-1 TRBD2 - TRBV2 TGTGCCAGCAGTGGGGGAGGCGGGAGCTACAATGAGCAGTTCTTC CASSGGGGSYNEQFF
TRBJ2-1 - - TRBV29-1 TGCAGCGCCGAGGTAGGGGAACTTCACGTGTCCTACAATGAGCAGTTCTTC CSAEVGELHVSYNEQFF
TRBJ2-7 TRBD1 - TRBV28 TGTGCCAGCAGTCCCCACTCGGACAGGAAGGAGCAGTACTTC CASSPHSDRKEQYF
TRBJ2-3 TRBD2 - TRBV27 TGTGCCAGCAGTTCTGTGTTAGCGGGAGGAGGTTGGGTAGATACGCAGTATTTT CASSSVLAGGGWVDTQYF
TRBJ2-1 - - TRBV6-5 TGTGCCAGCAGTTGGGATAGCGCTTACAATGAGCAGTTCTTC CASSWDSAYNEQFF
TRBJ1-2 - - TRBV6-1 TGTGCCAGCACGGGGAGTTTTGGCTATGGCTACACCTTC CASTGSFGYGYTF
TRBJ2-7 TRBD1 - TRBV6-5 TGTGCCAGCAGCACGGACAGGGGGCGCGGCGAGCAGTACTTC CASSTDRGRGEQYF
TRBJ2-1 TRBD2 - TRBV29-1 TGCAGCGTTGATCTAGCGGGAGGGAGCAATGAGCAGTTCTTC CSVDLAGGSNEQFF
TRBJ2-1 TRBD2 once TRBV14 TGTGCCAGCAGCCAAGGGGTGACTAGCGGTTACAATGAGCAGTTCTTC CASSQGVTSGYNEQFF
TRBJ2-1 TRBD2 - TRBV9 TGTGCCAGCAGCCCGACGACTAGCGGGAGAGTTGGATCCTACAATGAGCAGTTCTTC CASSPTTSGRVGSYNEQFF
TRBJ1-4 - - TRBV7-9 TGTGCCAGCAGCTTAGATCCTAGGACTAATGAAAAACTGTTTTTT CASSLDPRTNEKLFF
TRBJ2-7 - - TRBV28 TGTGCCAGCAGTTTTGGAGGGAGCGTCAACGAGCAGTACTTC CASSFGGSVNEQYF
TRBJ2-5 - - TRBV2 TGTGCCAGCAGATGGGACAACAAAGAGACCCAGTACTTC CASRWDNKETQYF
TRBJ2-1 - - TRBV18 TGTGCCAGCTCACCACGTATAGTAGGTCCCCAGGGCGATGAGCAGTTCTTC CASSPRIVGPQGDEQFF
TRBJ1-2 - - TRBV7-8 TGTGCCAGCAGCTTGGGGGGGGTTAACTATGGCTACACCTTC CASSLGGVNYGYTF